This TCR beta chain was recovered during a study of CD8+CD57+ T cells in acquired aplastic anemia. Study information: Recorded DNA amounts for sorted CD4+ and CD8+ cells had an average of about 3.5 ug. The study, taken as a whole, reports: The study found no significant CD8+ Simpson's diversity difference between patients and controls. Shared by patients and controls, 25 to 30 CD8+ CDR3s were abundant in patients.

CD8+CD57+ cell expansion had been shown by flow cytometry in patients chosen for sequencing. The germline V gene encodes CDR1 LNHDA and CDR2 SQIVND (reference sequence). After removal of 3 bases from V and 8 bases from J, the junction contained 5 bases not matched to a gene. The CDR3 sequence is 13 residues long. Genomic DNA served as template for TCR beta VDJ and CDR3 profiling. TCRdb processed the reads anew with MiXCR; each CDR3 protein has one entry. The sample records 200,000 to 250,000 distinct CDR3 sequences, less than 75% being singletons. Details on this clonotype: As yet, its antigen is unknown.

Sequencing used sorted CD4+, CD8+, or CD8+CD57+ T cells (not recorded which) from PBMCs. The chain is built from TRBV19 and TRBJ1-2, with 8 bases identical to TRBD1. This clonotype was sampled from a human donor with aplastic anemia. CDR3 in DNA: TGTGCCAGTAGTATTGGGGCAGGGGGCGGCTACACCTTC. This gives the protein CASSIGAGGGYTF.